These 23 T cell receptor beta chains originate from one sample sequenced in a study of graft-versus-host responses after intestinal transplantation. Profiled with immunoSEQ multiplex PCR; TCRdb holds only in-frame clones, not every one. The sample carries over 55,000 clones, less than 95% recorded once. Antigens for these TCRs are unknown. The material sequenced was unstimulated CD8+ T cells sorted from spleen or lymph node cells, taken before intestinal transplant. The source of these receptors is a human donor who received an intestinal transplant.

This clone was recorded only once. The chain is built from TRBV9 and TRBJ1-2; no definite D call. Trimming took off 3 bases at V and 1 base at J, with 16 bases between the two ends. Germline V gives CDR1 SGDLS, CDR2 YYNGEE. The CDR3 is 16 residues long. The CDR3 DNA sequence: TGTGCCAGCAGCGCGACCGACGGACGGGATAACTATGGCTACACCTTC. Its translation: CASSATDGRDNYGYTF.

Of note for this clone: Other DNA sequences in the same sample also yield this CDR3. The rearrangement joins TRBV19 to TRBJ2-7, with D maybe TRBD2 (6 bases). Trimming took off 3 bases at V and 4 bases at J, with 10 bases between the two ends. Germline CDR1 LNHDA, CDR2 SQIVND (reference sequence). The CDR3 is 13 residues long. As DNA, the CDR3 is TGTGCCAGTAGTATCGGGGGTGCTTACGAGCAGTACTTC. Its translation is CASSIGGAYEQYF.

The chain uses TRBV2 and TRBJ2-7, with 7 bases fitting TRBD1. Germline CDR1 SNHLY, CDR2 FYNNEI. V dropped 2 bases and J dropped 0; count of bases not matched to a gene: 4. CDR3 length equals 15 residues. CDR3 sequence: CASSELPGGSYEQYF. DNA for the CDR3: TGTGCCAGCAGTGAATTGCCAGGGGGCTCCTACGAGCAGTACTTC. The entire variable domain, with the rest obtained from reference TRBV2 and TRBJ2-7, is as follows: EPEVTQTPSHQVTQMGQEVILRCVPISNHLYFYWYRQILGQKVEFLVSFYNNEISEKSEIFDDQFSVERPDGSNFTLKIRSTKLEDSAMYFCASSELPGGSYEQYFGPGTRLTVT.

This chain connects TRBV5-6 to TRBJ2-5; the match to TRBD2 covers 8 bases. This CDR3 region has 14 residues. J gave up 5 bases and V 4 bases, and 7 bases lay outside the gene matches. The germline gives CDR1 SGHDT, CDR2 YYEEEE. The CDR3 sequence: CASSDGGALETQYF. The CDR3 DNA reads TGTGCCAGCAGCGACGGGGGGGCCCTCGAGACCCAGTACTTC.

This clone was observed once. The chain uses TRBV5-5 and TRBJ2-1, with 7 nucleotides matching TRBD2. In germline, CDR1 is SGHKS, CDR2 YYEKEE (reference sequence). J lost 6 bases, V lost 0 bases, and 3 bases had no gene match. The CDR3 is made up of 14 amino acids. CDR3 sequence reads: CASSLDSGPNEQFF. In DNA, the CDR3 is TGTGCCAGCAGCTTGGATAGCGGGCCCAATGAGCAGTTCTTC.

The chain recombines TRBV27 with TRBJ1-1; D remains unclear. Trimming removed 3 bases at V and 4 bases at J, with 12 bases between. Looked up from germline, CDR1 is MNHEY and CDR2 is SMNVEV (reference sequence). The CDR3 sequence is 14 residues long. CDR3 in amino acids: CASSFGRDGTEAFF. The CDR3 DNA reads TGTGCCAGCAGTTTTGGGAGAGACGGCACTGAAGCTTTCTTT.

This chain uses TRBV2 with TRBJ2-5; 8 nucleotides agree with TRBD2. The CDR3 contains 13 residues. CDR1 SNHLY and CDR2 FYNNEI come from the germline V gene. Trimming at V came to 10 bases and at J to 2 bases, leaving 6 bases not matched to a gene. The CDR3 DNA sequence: TGTGCCACCGGGGGGGACACTCAAGAGACCCAGTACTTC. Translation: CATGGDTQETQYF. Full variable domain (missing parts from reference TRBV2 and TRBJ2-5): EPEVTQTPSHQVTQMGQEVILRCVPISNHLYFYWYRQILGQKVEFLVSFYNNEISEKSEIFDDQFSVERPDGSNFTLKIRSTKLEDSAMYFCATGGDTQETQYFGPGTRLLVL.

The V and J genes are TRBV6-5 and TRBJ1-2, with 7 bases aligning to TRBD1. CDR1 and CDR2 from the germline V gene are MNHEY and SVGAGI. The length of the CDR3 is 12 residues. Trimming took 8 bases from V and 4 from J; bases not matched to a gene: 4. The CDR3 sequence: CASYQGGYGYTF. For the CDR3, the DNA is TGTGCCAGCTATCAGGGGGGCTATGGCTACACCTTC.

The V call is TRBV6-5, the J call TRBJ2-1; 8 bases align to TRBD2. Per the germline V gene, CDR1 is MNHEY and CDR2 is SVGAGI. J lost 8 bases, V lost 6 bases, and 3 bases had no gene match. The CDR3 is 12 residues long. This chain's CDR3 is CASSPGGDEQFF. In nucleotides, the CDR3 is TGTGCCAGCAGCCCGGGGGGGGATGAGCAGTTCTTC.

In DNA form, the CDR3 reads TGCGCCAGCAGCCTCCTAGCGGGGGGGAACAATGAGCAGTTCTTC. It specifies CASSLLAGGNNEQFF. The chain has TRBV4-1 and TRBJ2-1; 12 nucleotides align to TRBD2. V shed 4 bases, J shed 5 bases, and the junction held 3 bases outside the gene matches. The V gene's germline CDR1 is MGHRA and CDR2 YSYEKL. The CDR3 spans 15 residues.

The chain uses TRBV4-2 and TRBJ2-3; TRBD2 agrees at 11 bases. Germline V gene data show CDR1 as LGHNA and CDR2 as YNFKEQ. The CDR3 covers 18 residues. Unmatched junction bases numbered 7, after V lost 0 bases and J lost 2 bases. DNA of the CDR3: TGTGCCAGCAGCCAAGAGAGGCTAGCGGGGGGCAACACAGATACGCAGTATTTT. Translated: CASSQERLAGGNTDTQYF.

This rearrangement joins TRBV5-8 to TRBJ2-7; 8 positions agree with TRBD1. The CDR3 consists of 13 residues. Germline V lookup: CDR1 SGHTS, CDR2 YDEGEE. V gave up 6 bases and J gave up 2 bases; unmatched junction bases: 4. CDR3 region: CASTPGGPYEQYF. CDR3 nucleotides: TGTGCCAGCACCCCAGGGGGCCCCTACGAGCAGTACTTC.

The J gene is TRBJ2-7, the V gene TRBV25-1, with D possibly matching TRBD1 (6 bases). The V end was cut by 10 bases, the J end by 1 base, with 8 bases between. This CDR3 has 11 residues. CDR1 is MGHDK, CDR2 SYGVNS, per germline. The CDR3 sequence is CATGQSYEQYF. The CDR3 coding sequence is TGTGCCACAGGACAGTCCTACGAGCAGTACTTC.

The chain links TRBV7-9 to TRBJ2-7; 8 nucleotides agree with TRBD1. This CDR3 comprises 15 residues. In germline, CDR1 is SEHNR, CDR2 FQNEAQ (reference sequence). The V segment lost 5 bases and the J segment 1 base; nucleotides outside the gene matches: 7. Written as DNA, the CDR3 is TGTGCCAGCAGCCCACGGACAGGGACGTCCTACGAGCAGTACTTC. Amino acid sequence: CASSPRTGTSYEQYF.

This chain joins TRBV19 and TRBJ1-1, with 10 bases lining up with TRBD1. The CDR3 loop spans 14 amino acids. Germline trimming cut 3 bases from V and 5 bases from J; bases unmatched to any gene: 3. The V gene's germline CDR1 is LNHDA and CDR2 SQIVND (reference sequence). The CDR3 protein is CASSMGQGRTEAFF. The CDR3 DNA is TGTGCCAGTAGTATGGGACAGGGGAGAACTGAAGCTTTCTTT.

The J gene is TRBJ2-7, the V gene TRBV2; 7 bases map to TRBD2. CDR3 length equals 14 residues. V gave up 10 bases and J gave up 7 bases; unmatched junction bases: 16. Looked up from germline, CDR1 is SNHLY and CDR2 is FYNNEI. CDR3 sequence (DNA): TGTGCCACCCGGGAGGTTAGGGCAACCCTGGAGCAGTACTTC. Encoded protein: CATREVRATLEQYF.

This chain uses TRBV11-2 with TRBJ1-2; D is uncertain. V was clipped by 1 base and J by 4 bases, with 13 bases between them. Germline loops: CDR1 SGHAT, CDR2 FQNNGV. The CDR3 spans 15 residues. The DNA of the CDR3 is TGTGCCAGCAGCTTAGGGAGTACACCGGTCTATGGCTACACCTTC. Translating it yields CASSLGSTPVYGYTF.

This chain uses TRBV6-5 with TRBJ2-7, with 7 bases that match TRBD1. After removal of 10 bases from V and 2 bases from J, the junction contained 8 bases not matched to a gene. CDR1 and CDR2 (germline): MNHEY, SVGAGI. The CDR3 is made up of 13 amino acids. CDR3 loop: CATSGTVPYEQYF. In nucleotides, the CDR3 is TGTGCCACCTCCGGGACAGTTCCCTACGAGCAGTACTTC.

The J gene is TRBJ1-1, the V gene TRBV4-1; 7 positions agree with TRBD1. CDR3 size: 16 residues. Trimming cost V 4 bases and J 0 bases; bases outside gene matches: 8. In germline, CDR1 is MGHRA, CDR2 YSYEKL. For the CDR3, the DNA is TGCGCCAGCAGCCCCCAGACAGGGACCCTGAACACTGAAGCTTTCTTT. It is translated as CASSPQTGTLNTEAFF.

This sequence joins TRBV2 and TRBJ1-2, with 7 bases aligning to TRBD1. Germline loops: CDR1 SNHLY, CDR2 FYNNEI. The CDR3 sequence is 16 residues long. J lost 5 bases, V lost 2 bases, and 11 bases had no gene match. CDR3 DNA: TGTGCCAGCAGTGAATTGGCAGGGGGGCTTGGATATGGCTACACCTTC. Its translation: CASSELAGGLGYGYTF.

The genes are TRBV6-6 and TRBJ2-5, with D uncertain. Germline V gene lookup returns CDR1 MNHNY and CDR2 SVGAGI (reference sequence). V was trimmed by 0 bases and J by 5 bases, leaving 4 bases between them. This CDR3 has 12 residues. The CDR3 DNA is TGTGCCAGCAGTTACTCGGCCGAGACCCAGTACTTC. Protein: CASSYSAETQYF.

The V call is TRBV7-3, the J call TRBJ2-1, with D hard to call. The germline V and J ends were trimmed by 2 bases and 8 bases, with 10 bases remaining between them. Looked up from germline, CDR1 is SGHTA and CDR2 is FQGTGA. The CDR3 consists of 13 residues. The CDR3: CASSLVLRDEQFF. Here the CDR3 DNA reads TGTGCCAGCAGCTTAGTCCTCCGCGATGAGCAGTTCTTC.

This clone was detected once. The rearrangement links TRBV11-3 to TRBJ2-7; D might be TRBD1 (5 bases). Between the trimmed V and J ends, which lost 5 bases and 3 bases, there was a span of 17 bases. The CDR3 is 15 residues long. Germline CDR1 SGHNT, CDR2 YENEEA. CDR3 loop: CASSPRGEQDYEQYF. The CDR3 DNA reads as TGTGCCAGCAGCCCCCGAGGAGAACAGGACTACGAGCAGTACTTC.